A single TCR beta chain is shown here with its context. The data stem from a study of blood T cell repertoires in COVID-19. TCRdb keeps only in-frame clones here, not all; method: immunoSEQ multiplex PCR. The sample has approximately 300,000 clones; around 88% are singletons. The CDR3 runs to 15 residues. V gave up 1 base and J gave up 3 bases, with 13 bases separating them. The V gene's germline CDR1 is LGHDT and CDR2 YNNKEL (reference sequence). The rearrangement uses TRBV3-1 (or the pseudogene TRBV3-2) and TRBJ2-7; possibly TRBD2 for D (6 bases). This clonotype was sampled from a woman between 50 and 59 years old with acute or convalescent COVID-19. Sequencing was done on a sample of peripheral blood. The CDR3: CASSQVPGLYYEQYF. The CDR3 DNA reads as TGTGCCAGCAGCCAAGTCCCTGGACTATACTACGAGCAGTACTTC.